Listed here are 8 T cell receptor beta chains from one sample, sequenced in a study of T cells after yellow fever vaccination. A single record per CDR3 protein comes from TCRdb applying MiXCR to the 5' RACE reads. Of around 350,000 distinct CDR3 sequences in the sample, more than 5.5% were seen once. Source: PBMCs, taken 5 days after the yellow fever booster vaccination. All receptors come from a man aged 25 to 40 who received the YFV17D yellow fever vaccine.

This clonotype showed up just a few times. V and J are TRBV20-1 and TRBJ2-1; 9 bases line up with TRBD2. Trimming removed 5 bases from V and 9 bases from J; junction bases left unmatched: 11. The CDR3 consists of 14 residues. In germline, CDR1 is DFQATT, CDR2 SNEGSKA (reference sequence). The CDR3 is CSAESGRPSSEQFF. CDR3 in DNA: TGCAGTGCTGAGAGCGGGAGGCCGTCAAGTGAGCAGTTCTTC.

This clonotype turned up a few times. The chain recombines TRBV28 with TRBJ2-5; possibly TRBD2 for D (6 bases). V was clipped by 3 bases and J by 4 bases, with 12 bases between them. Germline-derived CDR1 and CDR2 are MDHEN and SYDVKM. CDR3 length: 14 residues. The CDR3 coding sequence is TGTGCCAGCAGTTTTGGTTTAGCGGCAGAGACCCAGTACTTC. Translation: CASSFGLAAETQYF.

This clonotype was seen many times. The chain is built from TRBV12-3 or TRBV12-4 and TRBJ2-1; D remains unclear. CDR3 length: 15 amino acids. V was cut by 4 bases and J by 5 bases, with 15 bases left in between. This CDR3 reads CASSSTIRHDNEQFF. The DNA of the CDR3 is TGTGCCAGCAGTTCTACTATAAGACACGACAATGAGCAGTTCTTC.

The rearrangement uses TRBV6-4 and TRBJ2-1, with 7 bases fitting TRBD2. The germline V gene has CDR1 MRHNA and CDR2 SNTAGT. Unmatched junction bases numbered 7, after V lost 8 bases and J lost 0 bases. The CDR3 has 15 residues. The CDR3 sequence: CASAPGLSSYNEQFF. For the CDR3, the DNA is TGTGCCAGCGCGCCGGGACTAAGCTCCTACAATGAGCAGTTCTTC.

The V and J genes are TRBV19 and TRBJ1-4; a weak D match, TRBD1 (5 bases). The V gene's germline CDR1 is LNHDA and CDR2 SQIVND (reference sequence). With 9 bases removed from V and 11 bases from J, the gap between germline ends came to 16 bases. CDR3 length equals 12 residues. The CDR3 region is CASGAFVGKLFF. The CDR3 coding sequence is TGTGCCAGCGGGGCGTTTGTCGGGAAACTGTTTTTT.

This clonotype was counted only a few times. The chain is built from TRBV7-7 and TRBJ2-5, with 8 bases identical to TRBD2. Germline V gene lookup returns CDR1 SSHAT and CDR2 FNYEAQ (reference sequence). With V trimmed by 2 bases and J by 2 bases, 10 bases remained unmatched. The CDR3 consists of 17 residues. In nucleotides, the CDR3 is TGTGCCAGCAGCTTACTGGGGTCTGTAGCGGGGCAAGAGACCCAGTACTTC. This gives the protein CASSLLGSVAGQETQYF.

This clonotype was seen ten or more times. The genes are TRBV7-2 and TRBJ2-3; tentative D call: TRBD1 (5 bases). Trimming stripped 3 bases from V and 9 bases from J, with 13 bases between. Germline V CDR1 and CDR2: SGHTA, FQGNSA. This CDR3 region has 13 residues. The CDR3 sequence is CASSFGGAGTQYF. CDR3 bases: TGTGCCAGCAGCTTTGGCGGCGCAGGGACGCAGTATTTT. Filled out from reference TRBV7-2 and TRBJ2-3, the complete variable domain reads GAGVSQSPSNKVTEKGKDVELRCDPISGHTALYWYRQSLGQGLEFLIYFQGNSAPDKSGLPSDRFSAERTGGSVSTLTIQRTQQEDSAVYLCASSFGGAGTQYFGPGTRLTVL.

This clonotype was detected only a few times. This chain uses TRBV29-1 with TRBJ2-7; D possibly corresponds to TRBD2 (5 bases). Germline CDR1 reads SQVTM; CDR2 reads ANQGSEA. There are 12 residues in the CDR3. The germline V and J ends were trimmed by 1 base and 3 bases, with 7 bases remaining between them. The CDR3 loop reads CSVEVEGYEQYF. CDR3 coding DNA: TGCAGCGTTGAAGTTGAGGGCTACGAGCAGTACTTC.